The clone carrying this T cell receptor beta chain was seen repeatedly, ten times or more. Its antigen is still unknown. Breast cancer patients provided tissue from their axillary draining lymph nodes. This record belongs to a study of breast tumors, draining lymph nodes, adjacent tissues. The V end was cut by 1 base, the J end by 1 base, with 9 bases between. CDR3 length: 15 amino acids. CDR1 and CDR2 from the germline V gene are SGHAT and FQNNGV. From the multiplex PCR reads, TCRdb called clonotypes with MiXCR, one entry per CDR3 protein. Among around 230,000 distinct CDR3 sequences, under 40% were seen once, and the ten largest hold approximately 3.6%. Study-level findings and limits: Data fit most tumor T cells coming from lymph node, expanding in tumor. Tumors had less TCR diversity than lymph nodes, more than nontumor tissue. That most tumor T cells come from lymph nodes remained unproven.

The origin of this receptor is a female donor with breast cancer. Some clones in this sample may be carry-over from other donors' samples. The chain joins TRBV11-2 to TRBJ2-3; D is perhaps TRBD2 (6 bases). The sample was axillary lymph node tissue. CDR3 sequence: CASSLGSSGTDTQYF. In nucleotides, the CDR3 is TGTGCCAGCAGCTTAGGTTCTAGCGGCACAGATACGCAGTATTTT.